This is a list of T cell receptor beta chains from one sample in a study of identical twins. Via MiXCR, TCRdb re-called the 5' RACE reads, giving one row per CDR3 protein. The profile covers some 330,000 distinct CDR3 sequences, with 9% appearing a single time and around 8.6% taken by the ten largest. The specimen was naive T cells sorted from blood. Receptors originate from a woman between 50 and 59 years old in good health. The CDR3 runs from the conserved cysteine through the conserved F or W. Fields, in order: J gene, V gene, clone size, CDR3 protein. Where a row states a size, it is once, few, many or the class of an expanded clone; other rows omit it.

j_gene: TRBJ1-2
v_gene: TRBV29-1
abundance: many
CDR3aa: CSVDSGTIGAYTF

j_gene: TRBJ2-2
v_gene: TRBV12-3/TRBV12-4
abundance: many
CDR3aa: CASSPPRSGNTGELFF

j_gene: TRBJ1-4
v_gene: TRBV4-1
abundance: many
CDR3aa: CATSPLETNEKLFF

j_gene: TRBJ2-5
v_gene: TRBV29-1
abundance: few
CDR3aa: CSVTTGPQETQYF

j_gene: TRBJ2-2
v_gene: TRBV5-1
abundance: few
CDR3aa: CASSGWREGLAGELFF

j_gene: TRBJ2-3
v_gene: TRBV29-1
abundance: many
CDR3aa: CSVDGLAGEGTDTQYF

j_gene: TRBJ2-1
v_gene: TRBV29-1
abundance: NA
CDR3aa: CSVEGTYNEQFF

j_gene: TRBJ1-5
v_gene: TRBV12-3/TRBV12-4
abundance: few
CDR3aa: CASSDQWDQPQHF

j_gene: TRBJ2-2
v_gene: TRBV7-9
abundance: few
CDR3aa: CASSLRLAATNTGELFF

j_gene: TRBJ1-2
v_gene: TRBV11-2
abundance: NA
CDR3aa: CASSLGLWPGETNYGYTF

j_gene: TRBJ1-4
v_gene: TRBV30
abundance: few
CDR3aa: CAWRETGTGPEKLFF

j_gene: TRBJ2-1
v_gene: TRBV5-1
abundance: few
CDR3aa: CASSLAVSGGRNEQFF

j_gene: TRBJ2-3
v_gene: TRBV20-1
abundance: few
CDR3aa: CSARDEDYLNTDTQYF

j_gene: TRBJ2-6
v_gene: TRBV24-1
abundance: NA
CDR3aa: CATSDLHGTGANVLTF

j_gene: TRBJ2-1
v_gene: TRBV3-1
abundance: NA
CDR3aa: CASSQEVRDEQFF

j_gene: TRBJ2-7
v_gene: TRBV11-2
abundance: NA
CDR3aa: CASSLEGAPTHEQYF

j_gene: TRBJ2-1
v_gene: TRBV29-1
abundance: NA
CDR3aa: CSGSRGSDEQFF

j_gene: TRBJ1-2
v_gene: TRBV10-3
abundance: NA
CDR3aa: CATGGEMDINYGYTF

j_gene: TRBJ2-5
v_gene: TRBV3-1
abundance: NA
CDR3aa: CASSQTSVGVETQYF

j_gene: TRBJ1-2
v_gene: TRBV19
abundance: many
CDR3aa: CATLGANYGYTF

j_gene: TRBJ2-4
v_gene: TRBV3-1
abundance: NA
CDR3aa: CASSLPRDIQYF

j_gene: TRBJ1-2
v_gene: TRBV6-1
abundance: NA
CDR3aa: CASNPLGRGGYTF

j_gene: TRBJ2-7
v_gene: TRBV9
abundance: many
CDR3aa: CASSPQGLAGASRQYF

j_gene: TRBJ2-2
v_gene: TRBV27
abundance: many
CDR3aa: CASSFWVNTGELFF

j_gene: TRBJ2-3
v_gene: TRBV20-1
abundance: many
CDR3aa: CSAARDTQYF

j_gene: TRBJ2-1
v_gene: TRBV20-1
abundance: many
CDR3aa: CSAEGSYNEQFF

j_gene: TRBJ2-5
v_gene: TRBV5-5
abundance: NA
CDR3aa: CASSLTTGFRETQYF

j_gene: TRBJ2-7
v_gene: TRBV7-2
abundance: many
CDR3aa: CASLRAVSYEQYF

j_gene: TRBJ2-5
v_gene: TRBV12-3/TRBV12-4
abundance: NA
CDR3aa: CASSPQLATETQYF

j_gene: TRBJ1-6
v_gene: TRBV5-1
abundance: few
CDR3aa: CASSGGQGRYSPLHF

j_gene: TRBJ2-3
v_gene: TRBV5-4
abundance: NA
CDR3aa: CASSARLAASTDTQYF

j_gene: TRBJ2-2
v_gene: TRBV12-3/TRBV12-4
abundance: NA
CDR3aa: CASSPEWGAPGELFF

j_gene: TRBJ2-1
v_gene: TRBV12-3/TRBV12-4
abundance: NA
CDR3aa: CASSASGTTYNEQFF

j_gene: TRBJ2-3
v_gene: TRBV9
abundance: once
CDR3aa: CASSSRDRATTDTQYF

j_gene: TRBJ2-7
v_gene: TRBV6-5
abundance: NA
CDR3aa: CASSPQGGGWEQYF

j_gene: TRBJ2-1
v_gene: TRBV20-1
abundance: many
CDR3aa: CSARGSLTGTNYNEQFF

j_gene: TRBJ2-5
v_gene: TRBV10-3
abundance: NA
CDR3aa: CAISERLGAQETQYF

j_gene: TRBJ2-1
v_gene: TRBV12-3/TRBV12-4
abundance: few
CDR3aa: CASSGIAGEEFF

j_gene: TRBJ1-1
v_gene: TRBV28
abundance: few
CDR3aa: CASSSRQGWTEAFF

j_gene: TRBJ2-1
v_gene: TRBV15
abundance: many
CDR3aa: CATSRDKDDEQFF

j_gene: TRBJ2-5
v_gene: TRBV27
abundance: many
CDR3aa: CASSLLGTGLETQYF

j_gene: TRBJ2-6
v_gene: TRBV20-1
abundance: NA
CDR3aa: CRARDPGTGLTF

j_gene: TRBJ2-4
v_gene: TRBV7-8
abundance: few
CDR3aa: CASSPALSGSETKNIQYF

j_gene: TRBJ2-2
v_gene: TRBV29-1
abundance: few
CDR3aa: CSVAGTGVTGELFF

j_gene: TRBJ1-2
v_gene: TRBV15
abundance: NA
CDR3aa: CATSSRPGTGHYGYTF

j_gene: TRBJ2-1
v_gene: TRBV6-5
abundance: NA
CDR3aa: CANGSIAGPYNEQFF

j_gene: TRBJ1-5
v_gene: TRBV5-6
abundance: few
CDR3aa: CASSLAGQGANQPQHF

j_gene: TRBJ2-7
v_gene: TRBV7-2
abundance: many
CDR3aa: CASSLAGQVIYEQYF

j_gene: TRBJ2-4
v_gene: TRBV20-1
abundance: NA
CDR3aa: CSARGMPGQGYIQYF

j_gene: TRBJ2-3
v_gene: TRBV10-1
abundance: few
CDR3aa: CASSESGASGDPWSRNTQYF

j_gene: TRBJ2-2
v_gene: TRBV12-3/TRBV12-4
abundance: many
CDR3aa: CASSSSGTHTGELFF